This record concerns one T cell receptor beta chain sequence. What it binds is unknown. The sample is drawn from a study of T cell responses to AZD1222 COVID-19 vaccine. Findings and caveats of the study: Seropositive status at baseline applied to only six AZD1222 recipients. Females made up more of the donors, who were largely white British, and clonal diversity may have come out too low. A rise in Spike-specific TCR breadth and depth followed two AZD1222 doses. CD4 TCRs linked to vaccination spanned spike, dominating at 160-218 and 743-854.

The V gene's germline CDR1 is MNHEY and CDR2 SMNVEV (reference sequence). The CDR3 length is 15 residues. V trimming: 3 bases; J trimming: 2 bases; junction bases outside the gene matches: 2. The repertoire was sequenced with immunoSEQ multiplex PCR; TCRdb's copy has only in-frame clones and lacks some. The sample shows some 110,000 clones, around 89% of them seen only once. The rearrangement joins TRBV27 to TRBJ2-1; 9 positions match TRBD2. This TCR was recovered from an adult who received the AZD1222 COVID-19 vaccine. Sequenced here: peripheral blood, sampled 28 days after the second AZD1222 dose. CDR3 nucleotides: TGTGCCAGCAGTTTTGGCGGGAGGGCCTACAATGAGCAGTTCTTC. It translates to CASSFGGRAYNEQFF.